This T cell receptor (beta chain) stems from a study of Graves' ophthalmopathy and Graves' hyperthyroidism. Scientists amplified the TCR beta CDR3 regions from RNA transcripts. Second-round multiplex PCR came after a first-round RT-PCR that employed HTBI primers. TCRdb re-called the multiplex PCR reads through MiXCR, storing one row per CDR3 protein. The data contain 300,000 to 400,000 distinct CDR3 sequences, about 17% of them singletons. General study results and limits: In blood, most expanded thyroid clonotypes above 0.001 frequency were also detected.

The table lists this clonotype with many counts. The antigen is undetermined. The clonotype comes from an adult woman with stable Graves' hyperthyroidism. The sample consisted of peripheral blood.

CDR3 bases: TGTGCCAGCAGCCCCTCCACAGATACGCAGTATTTT. It yields the protein CASSPSTDTQYF. The chain links TRBV13 to TRBJ2-3; D unclear. Germline CDR1 reads PRHDT; CDR2 reads FYEKMQ (reference sequence). Trimming removed 5 bases at V and 2 bases at J, with 5 bases between. The CDR3 sequence is 12 residues long.